This T cell receptor beta chain was sequenced for a study of sequential checkpoint blockade in melanoma. Study at large: First-line arms were nivolumab then ipilimumab, or the reverse, randomized 1:1.

This sample's treatment: randomized to nivolumab then ipilimumab (arm A) or the reverse (arm B). Sorted cells were live CD3+CD8+, lacking CD19 and CD56, from PBMCs. Generated by immunoSEQ multiplex PCR, the TCRdb table keeps only in-frame clones and is missing some. This table has fewer than 11,000 clones, approximately 73% appearing once. This sequence originates from a human donor with melanoma. This specimen was CD8+ T cells sorted from blood (inferred from file names), taken from a patient given nivolumab and ipilimumab in sequence.

The CDR3, as DNA: TGTGCCAGCAGCTTCTCAGGACTAGCGGGAGTAGAGACCCAGTACTTC. It specifies CASSFSGLAGVETQYF. The chain has TRBV9 and TRBJ2-5; 13 nucleotides align to TRBD2. CDR1 is SGDLS and CDR2 is YYNGEE in the germline V gene. After removal of 4 bases from V and 4 bases from J, the junction contained 7 bases not matched to a gene. This CDR3 is 16 amino acids long.